This T cell receptor beta chain originates from a study of cytomegalovirus exposure and HLA in healthy donors. The PCR made use of 60 Vbeta and 13 Jbeta primers. Data came from immunoSEQ multiplex PCR; TCRdb stores just in-frame clones and leaves some out. Here the sample table reports 150,000 to 200,000 clones. This CDR3 contains 17 residues. CDR1 and CDR2 from the germline V gene are LNHDA and SQIVND (reference sequence). V was cut by 0 bases and J by 1 base, with 14 bases left in between. Healthy bone marrow donors supplied every sample. For this clone: No antigen is known for it.

Overall study findings and caveats: The study designated 150 or so TCR beta chains cytomegalovirus-associated.

The TCR comes from a man under 40 in good health and CMV-seronegative. The sequenced sample consisted of PBMCs. This sequence joins TRBV19 and TRBJ2-3; perhaps TRBD1 as D (5 bases). In nucleotides, the CDR3 is TGTGCCAGTAGTATAGATTTAACCGCCAGGGGCACAGATACGCAGTATTTT. This encodes CASSIDLTARGTDTQYF.